What follows is one TCR beta chain and its context. The entry originates in a study of shared clonotypes between healthy human individuals. About the research overall: Samples came from a couple of female and a few male donors aged 18 to 49. A donor's plate count was three for CD4 naive and three for CD4 memory; CD8 naive had two and CD8 memory one.

Some clones are missing from TCRdb's copy, which holds only in-frame ones; the method was immunoSEQ multiplex PCR. Among hundreds of thousands of clones listed, approximately 73% were seen once. This CDR3 has 15 residues. V was pared by 5 bases and J by 0 bases, with 11 bases between. The germline gives CDR1 SGHTA, CDR2 FQGNSA. The sequence derives from a woman aged 25 to 39 in good health. The specimen was memory CD4+ T cells sorted from blood. Stated subset: CD45RA-negative fraction. The chain combines TRBV7-2 with TRBJ2-1; D is uncertain. DNA for the CDR3: TGTGCCAGCAGCCCCCTAATCGGCTCCTACAATGAGCAGTTCTTC. It is translated as CASSPLIGSYNEQFF.